The 31 T cell receptor beta chains presented below share a single source sample, sequenced in a study of CD8+ T cells in alopecia areata (dated by TCRdb to 2016 to 2019). The protocol used for the library was the immunoSEQ multiplex PCR assay. RNA was extracted from all samples and reverse transcribed into cDNA as template for TCR sequencing. As stored in TCRdb, this immuneACCESS dataset retains in-frame rearrangements with V and J assigned. A fraction of the clones does not appear; measured against another copy, unresolved V genes explain less than half of the discrepancy, and the remainder lacks a known reason. This sample has about 250,000 clones in its table, and 60% of those were observed once. The ten largest clonotypes hold about 0.88% of the sample. The meaning of the sample's treatment or condition label: oral pan-JAK inhibitor, 5-10 mg twice daily. The material sequenced was CD4+ T cells sorted from blood, taken around week 54, from a patient treated with tofacitinib. The receptors stem from a human donor with alopecia areata.

This clone has a handful of counts. The J gene is TRBJ1-1, the V gene TRBV29-1; TRBD1 aligns across 7 bases. Germline assignment: CDR1 SQVTM and CDR2 ANQGSEA. The junction had 12 bases not matched to a gene; V was cut back by 4 bases and J by 10 bases. The CDR3 is 13 amino acids. This CDR3 is CSVAEGAILRAFF. CDR3 DNA: TGCAGCGTTGCCGAGGGGGCAATTCTCCGAGCTTTCTTT.

This chain links TRBV30 with TRBJ2-7; the match to TRBD1 covers 8 bases. CDR1 is GTSNPN, CDR2 SVGIG, per germline (reference sequence). With V trimmed by 3 bases and J by 5 bases, 6 bases remained unmatched. This CDR3 is built from 13 residues. The CDR3 nucleotides read TGTGCCTGGAGACCGGACAGGGATCACGAGCAGTACTTC. Amino acid sequence: CAWRPDRDHEQYF.

This rearrangement joins TRBV25-1 to TRBJ2-2; D remains unclear. The V and J ends lost 5 bases and 0 bases respectively, with 13 bases between them. Germline CDR1 reads MGHDK; CDR2 reads SYGVNS. This CDR3 is 16 amino acids long. CDR3 nucleotide sequence: TGTGCCAGCAGTCGCGGAAACAGACCGAACACCGGGGAGCTGTTTTTT. Translation gives CASSRGNRPNTGELFF. The full variable domain, its missing parts supplied by reference TRBV25-1 and TRBJ2-2, is EADIYQTPRYLVIGTGKKITLECSQTMGHDKMYWYQQDPGMELHLIHYSYGVNSTEKGDLSSESTVSRIRTEHFPLTLESARPSHTSQYLCASSRGNRPNTGELFFGEGSRLTVL.

This chain's CDR3 is CAWKTGNQPQHF. The CDR3 DNA reads TGTGCCTGGAAAACAGGGAATCAGCCCCAGCATTTT. The gene calls are TRBV30 and TRBJ1-5; D is perhaps TRBD1 (6 bases). This CDR3 has 12 residues. Trimming removed 4 bases from V and 4 bases from J, with 8 bases in between. Germline values: CDR1 GTSNPN, CDR2 SVGIG (reference sequence).

This chain connects TRBV29-1 to TRBJ1-1; the D gene is possibly TRBD1 (5 bases). The CDR3 contains 12 residues. Germline V gene lookup returns CDR1 SQVTM and CDR2 ANQGSEA. DNA for the CDR3: TGCAGTTACCGAGGGGAGAACACTGAAGCTTTCTTT. Protein sequence: CSYRGENTEAFF.

The chain uses TRBV7-3 and TRBJ1-6; maybe TRBD1 (5 bases). V was pared by 5 bases and J by 0 bases, with 8 bases between. The CDR3 has 15 residues. Germline CDR1 SGHTA, CDR2 FQGTGA. CDR3 sequence: CASSADSSYNSPLHF. The CDR3 nucleotides read TGTGCCAGCAGCGCCGACAGCTCCTATAATTCACCCCTCCACTTT. Full variable domain (outside the CDR3, taken from reference TRBV7-3 and TRBJ1-6): GAGVSQTPSNKVTEKGKYVELRCDPISGHTALYWYRQSLGQGPEFLIYFQGTGAADDSGLPNDRFFAVRPEGSVSTLKIQRTERGDSAVYLCASSADSSYNSPLHFGNGTRLTVT.

This chain joins TRBV10-3 and TRBJ2-7, with D tentatively TRBD2 (5 bases). The germline gives CDR1 ENHRY, CDR2 SYGVKD. Trimming left V 3 bases short and J 5 bases short, with 14 bases between. CDR3 length: 14 residues. DNA for the CDR3: TGTGCCATCAGTGAAACGGGGTGGGGTAACGAGCAGTACTTC. Amino acid sequence: CAISETGWGNEQYF.

This rearrangement joins TRBV29-1 to TRBJ2-1; D could derive from TRBD1 or TRBD2 (5 bases each). CDR1 is SQVTM, CDR2 ANQGSEA, per germline. The CDR3 is 12 residues long. Trimming removed 5 bases at V and 16 bases at J, with 21 bases between. CDR3 sequence reads: CSVSQGDEFPFF. CDR3 DNA: TGCAGCGTTTCTCAGGGAGACGAGTTTCCTTTCTTC.

This sequence joins TRBV5-1 and TRBJ2-3; D may be TRBD2 (6 bases). The CDR3 totals 12 residues. The germline gives CDR1 SGHRS, CDR2 YFSETQ. The V end was cut by 6 bases, the J end by 5 bases, with 10 bases between. CDR3 sequence: CASMGGVDTQYF. Here the CDR3 DNA reads TGCGCCAGCATGGGGGGTGTAGATACGCAGTATTTT. Full variable domain (outside the CDR3, taken from reference TRBV5-1 and TRBJ2-3): KAGVTQTPRYLIKTRGQQVTLSCSPISGHRSVSWYQQTPGQGLQFLFEYFSETQRNKGNFPGRFSGRQFSNSRSEMNVSTLELGDSALYLCASMGGVDTQYFGPGTRLTVL.

This clone was counted between two and nine times. The V and J genes are TRBV30 and TRBJ2-3; 9 positions agree with TRBD2. Germline CDR1 and CDR2: GTSNPN and SVGIG (reference sequence). V was clipped by 1 base and J by 0 bases; unmatched bases: 5. The CDR3 is made up of 16 amino acids. The CDR3 is CAWSAPGLASTDTQYF. Here the CDR3 DNA reads TGTGCCTGGAGTGCGCCGGGACTAGCTAGCACAGATACGCAGTATTTT.

This clone has more than one count but fewer than ten. The chain couples TRBV19 to TRBJ1-2; 7 bases agree with TRBD1. In germline, CDR1 is LNHDA, CDR2 SQIVND (reference sequence). V shed 7 bases and J 0 bases; nucleotides not matched to a gene: 11. This CDR3 spans 16 amino acids. For the CDR3, the DNA is TGTGCCAGTATCCCGAGCCCCGACAGGGCTAACTATGGCTACACCTTC. Residues: CASIPSPDRANYGYTF.

This chain connects TRBV5-1 to TRBJ1-1, with 8 positions matching TRBD1. CDR1 is SGHRS, CDR2 YFSETQ, per germline. The trim removed 5 bases at V and 3 bases at J, leaving 3 bases unmatched. The length of the CDR3 is 13 residues. CDR3 protein: CASRMTGDTEAFF. CDR3 sequence (DNA): TGCGCCAGCAGAATGACAGGGGACACTGAAGCTTTCTTT.

The rearrangement joins TRBV27 to TRBJ2-1; D may correspond to TRBD1 or TRBD2 (5 bases each). V lost 3 bases to trimming and J lost 7 bases, with 13 bases between them. This CDR3 spans 14 amino acids. In germline, CDR1 is MNHEY, CDR2 SMNVEV (reference sequence). CDR3 region: CASSFRGLGNEQFF. As DNA, the CDR3 is TGTGCCAGCAGTTTCCGGGGCCTGGGAAATGAGCAGTTCTTC.

V is TRBV25-1 and J is TRBJ1-5; perhaps TRBD1 as D (5 bases). The V end lost 3 bases, the J end lost 3 bases, and 12 bases lay between the germline ends. Germline CDR1 is MGHDK and CDR2 is SYGVNS. The CDR3 runs to 15 residues. The CDR3 DNA reads as TGTGCCAGCAGTGACTCTGGCAGGGACAATCAGCCCCAGCATTTT. Its protein product is CASSDSGRDNQPQHF.

This chain uses TRBV6-1 with TRBJ1-2; TRBD1 might be the D (6 bases). The ends were cut back, 4 bases at V and 4 bases at J, with 13 bases in the middle. Germline loops: CDR1 MNHNS, CDR2 SASEGT. The CDR3 runs 14 residues. The CDR3 sequence: CASSVTGTIYGYTF. In nucleotides, the CDR3 is TGTGCCAGCAGTGTCACCGGGACAATCTATGGCTACACCTTC.

The J gene is TRBJ1-1, the V gene TRBV29-1; 7 nucleotides align to TRBD1. The CDR3 consists of 14 residues. Germline V gene lookup returns CDR1 SQVTM and CDR2 ANQGSEA. The junction had 11 bases not matched to a gene; V was cut back by 4 bases and J by 6 bases. CDR3 coding DNA: TGCAGCGTTGTCCTCCCAGGGGGATGGTCTGAAGCTTTCTTT. Residues: CSVVLPGGWSEAFF. Full variable domain (missing parts from reference TRBV29-1 and TRBJ1-1): SAVISQKPSRDICQRGTSLTIQCQVDSQVTMMFWYRQQPGQSLTLIATANQGSEATYESGFVIDKFPISRPNLTFSTLTVSNMSPEDSSIYLCSVVLPGGWSEAFFGQGTRLTVV.

The rearrangement uses TRBV7-2 and TRBJ1-2, with TRBD1 as a possible D gene (5 bases). The V gene lost 0 bases and the J gene lost 2 bases, with 16 bases spanning the gap. Germline CDR1 is SGHTA and CDR2 is FQGNSA. CDR3 length equals 17 residues. The CDR3 spells CASSLADTGRLNYGYTF. DNA of the CDR3: TGTGCCAGCAGCTTAGCGGACACAGGTCGTCTAAACTATGGCTACACCTTC.

V gene TRBV7-3 combines with J gene TRBJ2-6, with 10 positions matching TRBD1. The CDR3 runs 16 residues. V was clipped by 4 bases and J by 3 bases; unmatched bases: 3. Germline V gene sequence: CDR1 SGHTA, CDR2 FQGTGA. CDR3 in amino acids: CASSSGTGVGANVLTF. The DNA for the CDR3 is TGTGCCAGCAGCTCCGGGACAGGGGTTGGGGCCAACGTCCTGACTTTC.

This clone was counted a few times. V usage is TRBV29-1 and J usage is TRBJ1-1; no clear D. V was cut by 3 bases and J by 5 bases, with 13 bases left in between. Germline lookup yields CDR1 SQVTM and CDR2 ANQGSEA. The CDR3 has 13 residues. The CDR3 loop is CSVEDESWTEAFF. CDR3 bases: TGCAGCGTTGAGGATGAGAGTTGGACTGAAGCTTTCTTT.

The chain has TRBV5-1 and TRBJ2-7; 7 bases agree with TRBD2. The CDR3 consists of 14 residues. Germline trimming cut 4 bases from V and 3 bases from J; bases unmatched to any gene: 7. CDR1 and CDR2 (germline): SGHRS, YFSETQ. The CDR3 DNA is TGCGCCAGCAGCCCAGTGGGCGGGAGCTACGAGCAGTACTTC. It codes for CASSPVGGSYEQYF.

The genes are TRBV11-2 and TRBJ1-1; possible D gene TRBD1, 5 bases. This CDR3 contains 14 residues. Germline loops: CDR1 SGHAT, CDR2 FQNNGV. The V and J ends lost 0 bases and 11 bases respectively, with 16 bases between them. The CDR3 nucleotides read TGTGCCAGCAGCTTAGATCTGAGCCGGCCAGGGGCTTTCTTT. It yields the protein CASSLDLSRPGAFF.

The chain combines TRBV5-6 with TRBJ2-7, with D possibly TRBD2 on 5 matching bases. The germline V gene has CDR1 SGHDT and CDR2 YYEEEE. The CDR3 contains 16 residues. Trimming removed 3 bases at V and 0 bases at J, with 16 bases between. The CDR3 is CASSSRTVASSYEQYF. CDR3 DNA sequence: TGTGCCAGCAGCTCACGGACTGTTGCGAGCTCCTACGAGCAGTACTTC.

This clone was seen a few times. CDR3 sequence reads: CASSPTVLRGPEQYF. In DNA form, the CDR3 reads TGTGCCAGTAGTCCCACGGTGCTCCGGGGGCCTGAGCAGTACTTC. The chain links TRBV19 to TRBJ2-7; D may correspond to TRBD1 or TRBD2 (6 bases each). From germline, CDR1 is LNHDA and CDR2 SQIVND (reference sequence). The CDR3 has 15 amino acids. The V and J ends lost 5 bases and 7 bases respectively, with 21 bases between them.

This clone was detected only a few times. The chain recombines TRBV5-4 with TRBJ1-1; D remains unclear. This CDR3 is 17 amino acids long. V lost 0 bases, J lost 1 base, and 16 bases lay in between. Germline values: CDR1 SGHNT, CDR2 YYREEE (reference sequence). CDR3 coding DNA: TGTGCCAGCAGCTTGGGCCCCCGGAAAGGCGGGAACACTGAAGCTTTCTTT. This sequence encodes CASSLGPRKGGNTEAFF.

The chain combines TRBV30 with TRBJ1-2, with a tentative D call TRBD1 (5 bases). Between the trimmed V and J ends, which lost 4 bases and 4 bases, there was a span of 16 bases. CDR3 size: 14 residues. CDR1 and CDR2 from the germline V gene are GTSNPN and SVGIG (reference sequence). The CDR3: CAWTGTRPSYGYTF. CDR3 in DNA: TGTGCCTGGACCGGGACCCGTCCCTCCTATGGCTACACCTTC.

The CDR3 sequence is CAWSVRQGRAPLHF. CDR3 bases: TGTGCCTGGAGTGTACGTCAGGGACGGGCACCCCTCCACTTT. The chain employs TRBV30 and TRBJ1-6; maybe TRBD1 (5 bases). The V end was cut by 0 bases, the J end by 11 bases, with 14 bases between. The CDR3 totals 14 residues. Germline CDR1 GTSNPN, CDR2 SVGIG (reference sequence).

The V and J genes are TRBV5-6 and TRBJ1-6; D not certain. CDR3 length: 15 amino acids. V gave up 0 bases and J gave up 6 bases, with 10 bases separating them. Germline loops: CDR1 SGHDT, CDR2 YYEEEE. In DNA, the CDR3 is TGTGCCAGCAGCTTGGTGGAGGGAAGTAATTCACCCCTCCACTTT. It codes for CASSLVEGSNSPLHF.

V usage is TRBV29-1 and J usage is TRBJ2-5, with 9 bases aligning to TRBD2. Germline V gives CDR1 SQVTM, CDR2 ANQGSEA. CDR3 length: 18 residues. Trimming at V came to 7 bases and at J to 0 bases, leaving 18 bases not matched to a gene. CDR3 protein: CSAILLRASGEYQETQYF. The DNA for the CDR3 is TGCAGCGCCATCCTCCTGCGGGCTAGCGGGGAGTACCAAGAGACCCAGTACTTC.

The rearrangement links TRBV27 to TRBJ2-7; 7 bases are shared with TRBD2. V lost 3 bases and J lost 3; bases outside the gene matches: 8. Germline V gene lookup returns CDR1 MNHEY and CDR2 SMNVEV (reference sequence). This CDR3 has 15 amino acids. CDR3 DNA: TGTGCCAGCAGTTTGGGGAGGGTCAGTCGCTACGAGCAGTACTTC. This encodes CASSLGRVSRYEQYF.

This clone was seen a few times. V gene TRBV29-1 combines with J gene TRBJ2-2, with TRBD1 identical over 9 bases. The CDR3 contains 15 residues. Per the germline V gene, CDR1 is SQVTM and CDR2 is ANQGSEA. Losses at the gene ends were 7 bases for V and 5 bases for J; bases not matched to a gene: 11. In DNA, the CDR3 is TGCAGCGCTACCCCGGGACAGGGAAGGACCGGGGAGCTGTTTTTT. This codes for CSATPGQGRTGELFF.

The chain links TRBV7-2 to TRBJ2-3; D gene unclear. Trimming took 1 base from V and 9 from J, leaving 8 bases between them. CDR3 length: 12 amino acids. Germline values: CDR1 SGHTA, CDR2 FQGNSA. CDR3 amino acids: CASSLGLATQYF. The CDR3, as DNA: TGTGCCAGCAGCTTAGGTCTTGCCACGCAGTATTTT.